Presented here are 16 T cell receptor beta chains from one specimen sequenced in a study of CD8+ T cells in alopecia areata (dated by TCRdb to about 2018). From alopecia areata patients, peripheral blood was collected along with lesional scalp punch biopsies. To prepare the library, the immunoSEQ multiplex PCR assay was applied. To provide template for TCR sequencing, every sample had RNA extracted and reverse transcribed into cDNA. TCRdb retrieved this table from immuneACCESS and kept in-frame rearrangements only. Not all clones are present; in checked studies, unresolved V genes account for under half, and no reason is known for the remainder. For this sample the table gives 10,000 to 15,000 clones, of which around 50% were detected only once. The ten largest account for approximately 12% of the sample. Sequencing was carried out using skin. These receptors were obtained from a human donor with alopecia areata.

In this sample, this clone is medium-sized. The chain couples TRBV27 to TRBJ2-1, with D perhaps given as TRBD1 or TRBD2 (5 bases each). The CDR3 is 15 amino acids. Trimming shortened V by 6 bases and J by 6 bases, and 18 bases separated the two germline ends. Germline V lookup: CDR1 MNHEY, CDR2 SMNVEV (reference sequence). CDR3 sequence reads: CASSLGVAMLNEQFF. In nucleotides, the CDR3 is TGTGCCAGCAGCCTGGGGGTAGCGATGCTCAATGAGCAGTTCTTC.

This clone appeared a few times. The chain employs TRBV7-8 and TRBJ2-7; possibly TRBD1 for D (5 bases). The V end lost 7 bases, the J end lost 0 bases, and 13 bases lay between the germline ends. Looked up from germline, CDR1 is SGHVS and CDR2 is FQNEAQ. The CDR3 covers 14 residues. Here the CDR3 DNA reads TGTGCCAGCAATAGGCAGGGTGGCTCCTACGAGCAGTACTTC. Translating gives CASNRQGGSYEQYF.

This clone came up a few times. The CDR3 DNA reads TGTGCCAGCAGTTACTCAGGGGGTGAGCAGTTCTTC. This sequence encodes CASSYSGGEQFF. This chain connects TRBV6-5 to TRBJ2-1; the D gene is possibly TRBD1 (6 bases). The V and J ends lost 0 bases and 9 bases respectively, with 6 bases between them. This CDR3 spans 12 amino acids. Germline values: CDR1 MNHEY, CDR2 SVGAGI.

The CDR3 is CASSGTSSSYEQYF. Here the CDR3 DNA reads TGTGCCAGCAGCGGGACCTCAAGCTCCTACGAGCAGTACTTC. The rearrangement links TRBV7-2 to TRBJ2-7; either TRBD1 or TRBD2 may fit D (5 bases each). Germline-derived CDR1 and CDR2 are SGHTA and FQGNSA. V lost 5 bases and J 0 bases, leaving 11 bases between the germline ends. The CDR3 extends over 14 amino acids.

This clone was observed a handful of times. This rearrangement joins TRBV6-5 to TRBJ2-6; the D gene is possibly TRBD1 (6 bases). Germline lookup yields CDR1 MNHEY and CDR2 SVGAGI. V shed 8 bases and J shed 5 bases, with 13 bases lying between them. CDR3 length: 14 amino acids. For the CDR3, the DNA is TGTGCCAGCGGCTACAGGGAGCGGGCCAACGTCCTGACTTTC. It translates to CASGYRERANVLTF.

This clone was observed a few times. The V call is TRBV14, the J call TRBJ2-2, with TRBD1 identical over 9 bases. Germline V gene lookup returns CDR1 SGHDN and CDR2 FVKESK. J was trimmed by 6 bases and V by 1 base; bases with no gene match: 3. This CDR3 comprises 15 residues. The CDR3 nucleotides are TGTGCCAGCAGCCAAGCCTGGACAGGGGCCGGGGAGCTGTTTTTT. Protein product: CASSQAWTGAGELFF.

V usage is TRBV7-2 and J usage is TRBJ2-1; tentative D call: TRBD2 (6 bases). V lost 1 base and J 11 bases, leaving 15 bases between the germline ends. CDR1 is SGHTA, CDR2 FQGNSA, per germline. There are 14 residues in the CDR3. CDR3 sequence (DNA): TGTGCCAGCAGCTTAGAGGGACGGGACTTTCAGCAGTTCTTC. Translation gives CASSLEGRDFQQFF.

This clone showed up just a few times. J is TRBJ2-2 and V is TRBV18; D is unresolved. Between the trimmed V and J ends, which lost 4 bases and 1 base, there was a span of 10 bases. There are 15 residues in the CDR3. The V gene's germline CDR1 is KGHSH and CDR2 LQKENI. CDR3 DNA: TGTGCCAGCTCACTCGCCCAGAGGAACACCGGGGAGCTGTTTTTT. Encoded protein: CASSLAQRNTGELFF.

This clone has a single count. CDR3 in DNA: TGTGCCAGCAGTGACGACAGGGGGCGATATGAGCAGTTCTTC. The encoded protein is CASSDDRGRYEQFF. This sequence joins TRBV2 and TRBJ2-1; 10 positions match TRBD1. The CDR3 spans 14 residues. With V trimmed by 3 bases and J by 8 bases, 4 bases remained unmatched. Germline CDR1 SNHLY, CDR2 FYNNEI.

The rearrangement links TRBV30 to TRBJ1-6, with D possibly TRBD1 on 5 matching bases. The CDR3 runs to 12 residues. CDR1 is GTSNPN, CDR2 SVGIG, per germline (reference sequence). V lost 5 bases and J 9 bases, leaving 11 bases between the germline ends. This CDR3 reads CAWSDGGSPLHF. In nucleotides, the CDR3 is TGTGCCTGGTCGGACGGGGGTTCACCCCTCCACTTT.

The table lists this clone with a few counts. The CDR3 loop is CASSYSEGGGNTIYF. In DNA form, the CDR3 reads TGTGCCAGCAGTTACTCAGAGGGCGGTGGAAACACCATATATTTT. This chain connects TRBV6-5 to TRBJ1-3; D not resolved. This CDR3 region has 15 residues. CDR1 MNHEY and CDR2 SVGAGI come from the germline V gene. V lost 0 bases to trimming and J lost 3 bases, with 9 bases between them.

By sample share, this clone is medium-sized. The rearrangement uses TRBV6-5 and TRBJ2-2, with TRBD1 as a possible D gene (6 bases). Between the trimmed V and J ends, which lost 2 bases and 4 bases, there was a span of 14 bases. From germline, CDR1 is MNHEY and CDR2 SVGAGI. This CDR3 has 16 residues. DNA for the CDR3: TGTGCCAGCAGTTACGCCATGGGCAGGGGCACCGGGGAGCTGTTTTTT. Translated: CASSYAMGRGTGELFF.

This clone has a handful of counts. The CDR3 nucleotides are TGTGCCAGCAGTTTATCCGGGACTAGCGGGCGCCTCTCCTACAATGAGCAGTTCTTC. Translation: CASSLSGTSGRLSYNEQFF. The chain carries TRBV27 and TRBJ2-1, with 12 positions matching TRBD2. There are 19 residues in the CDR3. CDR1 and CDR2 (germline): MNHEY, SMNVEV (reference sequence). J gave up 0 bases and V 0 bases, and 6 bases lay outside the gene matches.

Only a few counts were recorded for this clone. V is TRBV30 and J is TRBJ2-3; 7 bases align to TRBD1. V shed 2 bases, J shed 5 bases, and the junction held 4 bases outside the gene matches. The germline CDR1 and CDR2 sequences are GTSNPN and SVGIG (reference sequence). The CDR3 totals 13 residues. CDR3 DNA: TGTGCCTGGAGTTTCCCAGGGGGAGATACGCAGTATTTT. This codes for CAWSFPGGDTQYF.

The rearrangement uses TRBV5-1 and TRBJ2-7; no reliable D call. V was trimmed by 0 bases and J by 5 bases, leaving 12 bases between them. The CDR3 is 14 amino acids. The germline V gene encodes CDR1 SGHRS and CDR2 YFSETQ. The CDR3, as DNA: TGCGCCAGCAGCTTGGCGGTAGGTAGCAACGAGCAGTACTTC. It codes for CASSLAVGSNEQYF.

The rearrangement joins TRBV28 to TRBJ2-1; D may be TRBD2 (5 bases). Trimming removed 8 bases from V and 4 bases from J, with 18 bases in between. There are 15 residues in the CDR3. In germline, CDR1 is MDHEN, CDR2 SYDVKM. CDR3 sequence: CASCRPSGTYNEQFF. CDR3 coding DNA: TGTGCCAGCTGCCGGCCCAGCGGAACTTACAATGAGCAGTTCTTC.